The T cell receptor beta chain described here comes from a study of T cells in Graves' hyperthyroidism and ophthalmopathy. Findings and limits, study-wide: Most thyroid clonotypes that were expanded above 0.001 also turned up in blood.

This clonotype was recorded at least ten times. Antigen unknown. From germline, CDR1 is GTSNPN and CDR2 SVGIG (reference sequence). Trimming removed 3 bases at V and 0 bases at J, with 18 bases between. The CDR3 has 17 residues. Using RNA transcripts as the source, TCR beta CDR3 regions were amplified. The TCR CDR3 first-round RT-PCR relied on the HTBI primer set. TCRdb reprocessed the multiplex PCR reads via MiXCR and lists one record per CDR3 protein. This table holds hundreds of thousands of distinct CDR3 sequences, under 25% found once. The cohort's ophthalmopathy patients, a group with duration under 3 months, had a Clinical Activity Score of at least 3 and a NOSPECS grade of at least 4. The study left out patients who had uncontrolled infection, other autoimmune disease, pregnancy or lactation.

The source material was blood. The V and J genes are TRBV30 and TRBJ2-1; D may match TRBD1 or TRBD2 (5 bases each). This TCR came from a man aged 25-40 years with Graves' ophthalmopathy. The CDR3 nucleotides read TGTGCCTGGAGCGCTCCCGGGACGTCTCACTCCTACAATGAGCAGTTCTTC. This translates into CAWSAPGTSHSYNEQFF.